This T cell receptor beta chain was obtained from a study of OX40 agonist ivuxolimab in advanced cancers. Study overall: Earlier treatment with anti-PD-1, anti-PD-L1 or anti-CTLA-4 was permitted, and approximately 38% had received some. General study points: In the 0.1 to 3.0 mg/kg range, CD4+ and CD8+ blood T cells had expanded clonally by week 6. No antigen was identified for the clonally expanded peripheral T cells.

Germline CDR1 and CDR2: MGHRA and YSYEKL. The CDR3 is made up of 15 amino acids. V lost 1 base to trimming and J lost 2 bases, with 10 bases between them. In regard to this clone: What it binds is unknown.

Systemic immunosuppression or a history of autoimmune disease excluded patients. TCRdb keeps only in-frame clones here, not all; method: immunoSEQ multiplex PCR. The top ten clones hold more than 0.95% of a sample with fewer than 80,000 clones, 84% of them seen once. This TCR derives from an adult with an advanced solid tumor such as melanoma, head and neck, liver or kidney cancer. This chain connects TRBV4-1 to TRBJ2-3; perhaps D is TRBD1 or TRBD2 (6 bases each). Sample: CD4+ or CD8+ T cells sorted from blood, taken in a trial of the OX40 agonist ivuxolimab. DNA of the CDR3: TGCGCCAGCAGCCAAGTGGGGGGCCTCACAGATACGCAGTATTTT. This sequence encodes CASSQVGGLTDTQYF.